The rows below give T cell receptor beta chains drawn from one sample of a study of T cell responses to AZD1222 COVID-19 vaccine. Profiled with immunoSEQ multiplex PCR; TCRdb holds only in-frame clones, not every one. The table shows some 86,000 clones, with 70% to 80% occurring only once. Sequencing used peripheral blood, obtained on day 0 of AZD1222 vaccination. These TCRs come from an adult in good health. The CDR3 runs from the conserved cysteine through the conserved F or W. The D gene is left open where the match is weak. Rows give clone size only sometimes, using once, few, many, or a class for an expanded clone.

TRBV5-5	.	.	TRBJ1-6	TGTGCCAGCAGCGCCGACGGGAGCTCCTATAATTCACCCCTCCACTTT	CASSADGSSYNSPLHF
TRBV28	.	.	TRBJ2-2	TGTGCCAGCCTTAGCGGCTCGAACACCGGGGAGCTGTTTTTT	CASLSGSNTGELFF
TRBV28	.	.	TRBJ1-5	TGTGCCAGCAGCTCAGTGTTGAGGGCCGGCAATCAGCCCCAGCATTTT	CASSSVLRAGNQPQHF
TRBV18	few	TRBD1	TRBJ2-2	TGTGCCAGCTCACAGGGACAGGGATTACACGGGGAGCTGTTTTTT	CASSQGQGLHGELFF
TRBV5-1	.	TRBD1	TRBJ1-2	TGCGCCAGCAGCTTGGACGGACAGGGGGGAGATGGCTACACCTTC	CASSLDGQGGDGYTF
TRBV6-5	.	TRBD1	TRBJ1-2	TGTGCCAGTTACCGTGGACAGGGGGACTATGGCTACACCTTC	CASYRGQGDYGYTF
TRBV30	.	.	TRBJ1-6	TGTGCCTGGAGTCTCCTCGGGTCCCTCCACTTT	CAWSLLGSLHF
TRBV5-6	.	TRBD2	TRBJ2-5	TGTGCCAGCAGTCTGGGACTAGCGGGAGAACGAGAGACCCAGTACTTC	CASSLGLAGERETQYF
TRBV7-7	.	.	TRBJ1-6	TGTGCCAGCAGTTTACTCGGGAATCCCCTCCACTTT	CASSLLGNPLHF
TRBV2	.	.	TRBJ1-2	TGTGCCAGCAGTGAATGGGTGGACAGTTCCGGCTACACCTTC	CASSEWVDSSGYTF
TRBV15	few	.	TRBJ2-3	TGTGCCACCAGCAGGGCAGGGCGAGATACGCAGTATTTT	CATSRAGRDTQYF
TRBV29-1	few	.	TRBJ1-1	TGCAGCGTTATGTGGGGCCGGGACACTGAAGCTTTCTTT	CSVMWGRDTEAFF